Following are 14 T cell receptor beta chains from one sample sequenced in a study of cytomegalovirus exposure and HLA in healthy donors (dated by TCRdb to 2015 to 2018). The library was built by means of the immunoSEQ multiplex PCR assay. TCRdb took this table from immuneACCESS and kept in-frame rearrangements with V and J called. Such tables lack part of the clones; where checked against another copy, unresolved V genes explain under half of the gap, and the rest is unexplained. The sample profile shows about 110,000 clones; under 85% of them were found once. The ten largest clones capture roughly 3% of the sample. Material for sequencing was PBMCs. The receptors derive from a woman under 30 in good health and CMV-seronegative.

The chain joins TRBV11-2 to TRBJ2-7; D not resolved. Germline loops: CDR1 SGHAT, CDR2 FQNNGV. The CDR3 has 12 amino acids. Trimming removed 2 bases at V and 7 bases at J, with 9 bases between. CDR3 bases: TGTGCCAGCAGCTTACACATTGTGGAGCAGTACTTC. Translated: CASSLHIVEQYF.

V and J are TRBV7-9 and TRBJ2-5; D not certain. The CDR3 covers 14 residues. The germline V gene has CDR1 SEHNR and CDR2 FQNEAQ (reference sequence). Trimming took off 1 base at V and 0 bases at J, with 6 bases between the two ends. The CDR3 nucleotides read TGTGCCAGCAGCTTAGTTCAGGACCAAGAGACCCAGTACTTC. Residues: CASSLVQDQETQYF.

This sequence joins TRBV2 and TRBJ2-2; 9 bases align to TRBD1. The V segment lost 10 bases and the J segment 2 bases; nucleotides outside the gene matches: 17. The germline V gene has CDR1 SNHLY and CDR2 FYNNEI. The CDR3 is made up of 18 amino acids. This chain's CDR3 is CATRGFSGTGSNTGELFF. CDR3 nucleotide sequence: TGTGCCACCCGCGGTTTTTCCGGGACAGGGAGCAACACCGGGGAGCTGTTTTTT.

This chain's CDR3 is CASSFGYGGETQYF. The CDR3 DNA reads TGTGCCAGCAGCTTTGGGTACGGGGGAGAGACCCAGTACTTC. The chain joins TRBV5-4 to TRBJ2-5, with D possibly being TRBD2 (6 bases). The CDR3 covers 14 residues. Trimming cost V 2 bases and J 4 bases, with 12 bases left between them. Germline CDR1 SGHNT, CDR2 YYREEE (reference sequence).

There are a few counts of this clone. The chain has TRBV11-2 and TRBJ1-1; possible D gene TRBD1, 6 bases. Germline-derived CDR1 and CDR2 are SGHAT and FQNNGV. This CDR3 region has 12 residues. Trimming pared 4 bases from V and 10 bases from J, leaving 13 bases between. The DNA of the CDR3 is TGTGCCAGCAGCTACCTACGGGACACAGCTTTCTTT. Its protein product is CASSYLRDTAFF.

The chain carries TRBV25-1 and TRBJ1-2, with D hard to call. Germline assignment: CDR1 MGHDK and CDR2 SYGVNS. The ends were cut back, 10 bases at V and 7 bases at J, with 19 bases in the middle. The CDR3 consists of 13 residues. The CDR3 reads CATQNHPHGGYTF. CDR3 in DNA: TGTGCCACCCAAAATCACCCCCACGGTGGCTACACCTTC.

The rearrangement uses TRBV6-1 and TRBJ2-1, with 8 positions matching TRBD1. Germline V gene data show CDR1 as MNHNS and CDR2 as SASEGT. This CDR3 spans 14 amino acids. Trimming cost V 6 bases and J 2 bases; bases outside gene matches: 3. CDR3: CASRQDRAYNEQFF. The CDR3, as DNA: TGTGCCAGCAGACAGGACAGGGCCTACAATGAGCAGTTCTTC.

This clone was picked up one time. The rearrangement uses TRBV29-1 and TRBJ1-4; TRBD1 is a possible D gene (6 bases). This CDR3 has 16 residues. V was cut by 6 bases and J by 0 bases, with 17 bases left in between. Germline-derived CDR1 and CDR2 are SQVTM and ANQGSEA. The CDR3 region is CSVGNDDRTTNEKLFF. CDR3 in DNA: TGCAGCGTCGGAAACGATGACAGGACAACTAATGAAAAACTGTTTTTT.

CDR3 coding DNA: TGTGCCAGCAGCTCGGCGAGGGGGAATCAGCCCCAGCATTTT. Translating it yields CASSSARGNQPQHF. The chain couples TRBV7-9 to TRBJ1-5; D is possibly TRBD1 (6 bases). Germline V gene sequence: CDR1 SEHNR, CDR2 FQNEAQ (reference sequence). The germline V and J ends were trimmed by 4 bases and 4 bases, with 11 bases remaining between them. CDR3 size: 14 residues.

CDR3 nucleotide sequence: TGTGCCAGCAGCCCCGGCGGGTCAGCCCCCGTCAACGAGCAGTACTTC. This codes for CASSPGGSAPVNEQYF. The rearrangement joins TRBV5-4 to TRBJ2-7, with TRBD2 as a possible D gene (5 bases). The CDR3 sequence is 16 residues long. V lost 4 bases and J 5 bases, leaving 22 bases between the germline ends. CDR1 and CDR2 (germline): SGHNT, YYREEE (reference sequence).

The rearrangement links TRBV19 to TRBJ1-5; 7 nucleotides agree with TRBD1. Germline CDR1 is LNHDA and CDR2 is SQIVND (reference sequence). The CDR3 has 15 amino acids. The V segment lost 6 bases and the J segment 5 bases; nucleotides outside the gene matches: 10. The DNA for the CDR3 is TGTGCCAGTAGGCGCACGACAGGGAATTATCAGCCCCAGCATTTT. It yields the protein CASRRTTGNYQPQHF.

The CDR3 loop reads CASSPRDRGDNSPLHF. DNA of the CDR3: TGTGCCAGCAGCCCACGGGACAGGGGAGATAATTCACCCCTCCACTTT. The rearrangement links TRBV9 to TRBJ1-6; 10 bases agree with TRBD1. After removal of 4 bases from V and 5 bases from J, the junction contained 6 bases not matched to a gene. The germline V gene encodes CDR1 SGDLS and CDR2 YYNGEE. There are 16 residues in the CDR3.

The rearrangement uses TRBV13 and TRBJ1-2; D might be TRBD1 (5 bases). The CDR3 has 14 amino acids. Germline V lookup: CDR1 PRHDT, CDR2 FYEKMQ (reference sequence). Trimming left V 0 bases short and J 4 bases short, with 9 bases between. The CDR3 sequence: CASSLGRGTYGYTF. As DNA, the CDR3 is TGTGCCAGCAGCTTAGGTCGGGGGACCTATGGCTACACCTTC.

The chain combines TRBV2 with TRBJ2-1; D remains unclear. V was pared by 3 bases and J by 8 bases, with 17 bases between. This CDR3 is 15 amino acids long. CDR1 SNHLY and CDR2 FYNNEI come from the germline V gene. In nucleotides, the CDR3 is TGTGCCAGCAGTGAGAATTGGGCAGAAGGATATGAGCAGTTCTTC. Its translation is CASSENWAEGYEQFF.